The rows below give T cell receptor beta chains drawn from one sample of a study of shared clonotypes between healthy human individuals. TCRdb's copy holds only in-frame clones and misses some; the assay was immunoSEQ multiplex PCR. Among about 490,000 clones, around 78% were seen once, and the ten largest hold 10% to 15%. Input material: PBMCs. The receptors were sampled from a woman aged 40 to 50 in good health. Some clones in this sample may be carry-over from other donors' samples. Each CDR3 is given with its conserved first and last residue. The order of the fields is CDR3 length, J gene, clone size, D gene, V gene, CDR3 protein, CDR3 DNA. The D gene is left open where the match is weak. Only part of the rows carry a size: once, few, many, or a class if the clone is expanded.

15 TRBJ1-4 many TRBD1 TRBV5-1 CASSFTGTGGEKLFF TGCGCCAGCAGCTTTACCGGGACAGGTGGCGAAAAACTGTTTTTT
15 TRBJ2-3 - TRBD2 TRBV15 CATSRVRDYTDTQYF TGTGCCACCAGCAGAGTGAGGGACTACACAGATACGCAGTATTTT
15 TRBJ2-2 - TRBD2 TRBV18 CASSRSGRENGELFF TGTGCCAGCTCGCGTAGCGGGAGAGAGAACGGGGAGCTGTTTTTT
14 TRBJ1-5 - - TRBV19 CASSPRRGNQPQHF TGTGCCAGTAGTCCGCGAAGAGGCAATCAGCCCCAGCATTTT
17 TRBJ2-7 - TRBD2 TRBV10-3 CAITETSSGRNSYEQYF TGTGCCATCACCGAAACTTCTAGCGGGCGAAACTCCTACGAGCAGTACTTC
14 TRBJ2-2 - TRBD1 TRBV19 CASCRTGSAGELFF TGTGCCAGTTGCAGGACAGGGTCCGCCGGGGAGCTGTTTTTT
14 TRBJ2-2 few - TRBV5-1 CASSVSAGAGELFF TGCGCCAGCAGCGTTAGTGCAGGGGCCGGGGAGCTGTTTTTT
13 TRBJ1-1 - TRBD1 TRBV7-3 CASTRTGDTEAFF TGTGCCAGCACCCGGACAGGGGACACTGAAGCTTTCTTT
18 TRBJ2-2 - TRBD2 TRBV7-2 CASSLGVREPANTGELFF TGTGCCAGCAGCTTAGGGGTGCGGGAGCCAGCGAACACCGGGGAGCTGTTTTTT
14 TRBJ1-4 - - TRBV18 CASSPSGANEKLFF TGTGCCAGCTCACCATCCGGCGCGAATGAAAAACTGTTTTTT
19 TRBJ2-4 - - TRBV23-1 CASSQCNASDREDKNIQYF TGCGCCAGCAGTCAATGCAACGCCTCCGACAGGGAGGACAAAAACATTCAGTACTTC
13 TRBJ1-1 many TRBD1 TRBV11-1 CASSTRQGVEAFF TGTGCCAGCAGCACCCGACAGGGCGTTGAAGCTTTCTTT
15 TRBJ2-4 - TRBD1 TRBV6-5 CASSVGWTGGNIQYF TGTGCCAGCAGCGTCGGATGGACAGGGGGAAACATTCAGTACTTC
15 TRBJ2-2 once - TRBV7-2 CASSRRGLNTGELFF TGTGCCAGCAGCAGGCGGGGTTTGAACACCGGGGAGCTGTTTTTT
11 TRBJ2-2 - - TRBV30 CAWGNTGELFF TGTGCCTGGGGAAACACCGGGGAGCTGTTTTTT
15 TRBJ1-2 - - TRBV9 CASSVGAEYNYGYTF TGTGCCAGCAGCGTAGGGGCGGAATATAACTATGGCTACACCTTC
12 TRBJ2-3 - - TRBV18 CASSLRTDTQYF TGTGCCAGCTCCCTTCGCACAGATACGCAGTATTTT
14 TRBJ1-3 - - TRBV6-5 CASSFGSSGNTIYF TGTGCCAGCAGTTTCGGCTCCTCTGGAAACACCATATATTTT
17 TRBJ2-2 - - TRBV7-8 CASSKDRSPKLTGELFF TGTGCCAGCAGCAAAGACAGAAGCCCAAAACTCACCGGGGAGCTGTTTTTT
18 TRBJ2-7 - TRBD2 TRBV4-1 CASSRGTSGTSRPMEQYF TGCGCCAGCAGCCGCGGGACTAGCGGGACTTCACGTCCCATGGAGCAGTACTTC
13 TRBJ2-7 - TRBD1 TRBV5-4 CASSPGTAYEQYF TGTGCCAGCAGCCCGGGGACAGCCTACGAGCAGTACTTC
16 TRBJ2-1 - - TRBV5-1 CASSLSLGRSYNEQFF TGCGCCAGCAGCTTGTCATTGGGACGCTCCTACAATGAGCAGTTCTTC
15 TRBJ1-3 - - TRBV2 CASSGTSSAGNTIYF TGTGCCAGCAGTGGGACATCCTCCGCCGGAAACACCATATATTTT
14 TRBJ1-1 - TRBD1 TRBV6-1 CASHRGVWDTEAFF TGTGCCAGCCACAGGGGCGTATGGGACACTGAAGCTTTCTTT
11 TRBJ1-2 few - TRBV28 CASSTPRDYTF TGTGCCAGCAGTACACCAAGGGACTACACCTTC
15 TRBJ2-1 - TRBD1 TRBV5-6 CASSLGTGPYNEQFF TGTGCCAGCAGCTTGGGGACAGGCCCTTACAATGAGCAGTTCTTC
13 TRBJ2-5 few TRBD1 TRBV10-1 CASSDSGGPTQYF TGCGCCAGCAGTGATTCAGGGGGACCGACCCAGTACTTC
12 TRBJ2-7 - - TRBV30 CAWSATGYEQYF TGTGCCTGGAGCGCGACAGGCTACGAGCAGTACTTC
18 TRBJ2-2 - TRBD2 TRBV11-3 CASSLEEPLAGETGELFF TGTGCCAGCAGCTTAGAGGAACCCCTAGCGGGAGAAACCGGGGAGCTGTTTTTT
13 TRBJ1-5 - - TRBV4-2 CASSQELREPQHF TGTGCCAGCAGCCAAGAATTGAGGGAGCCCCAGCATTTT
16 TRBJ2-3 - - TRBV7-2 CASSRQGPTGTDTQYF TGTGCCAGCAGCCGCCAGGGCCCTACGGGCACAGATACGCAGTATTTT
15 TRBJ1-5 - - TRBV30 CAWSVGFAAGEPQHF TGTGCCTGGAGTGTTGGATTCGCCGCCGGGGAGCCCCAGCATTTT
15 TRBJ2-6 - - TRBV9 CASSVGPSQANVLTF TGTGCCAGCAGCGTAGGACCGTCACAGGCCAACGTCCTGACTTTC
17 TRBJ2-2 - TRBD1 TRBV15 CATSRSNRGSNTGELFF TGTGCCACCAGCAGAAGTAACAGGGGGTCTAACACCGGGGAGCTGTTTTTT
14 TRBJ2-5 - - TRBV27 CASSPRGGQETQYF TGTGCCAGCAGTCCCAGGGGGGGACAAGAGACCCAGTACTTC
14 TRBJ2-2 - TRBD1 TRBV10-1 CASSGGGDTGELFF TGCGCCAGCTCAGGGGGCGGGGACACCGGGGAGCTGTTTTTT
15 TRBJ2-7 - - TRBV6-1 CASRSTGRALPEQYF TGTGCCAGCAGAAGCACAGGGAGGGCATTGCCCGAGCAGTACTTC
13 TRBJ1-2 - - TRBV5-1 CASSFIPAEGYTF TGCGCCAGCAGCTTTATCCCAGCGGAAGGCTACACCTTC
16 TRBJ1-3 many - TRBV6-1 CASTQAGATSGNTIYF TGTGCCAGCACTCAAGCAGGGGCGACCTCTGGAAACACCATATATTTT
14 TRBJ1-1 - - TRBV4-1 CASSYPGRRTEAFF TGCGCCAGCAGTTACCCAGGGCGTCGCACTGAAGCTTTCTTT